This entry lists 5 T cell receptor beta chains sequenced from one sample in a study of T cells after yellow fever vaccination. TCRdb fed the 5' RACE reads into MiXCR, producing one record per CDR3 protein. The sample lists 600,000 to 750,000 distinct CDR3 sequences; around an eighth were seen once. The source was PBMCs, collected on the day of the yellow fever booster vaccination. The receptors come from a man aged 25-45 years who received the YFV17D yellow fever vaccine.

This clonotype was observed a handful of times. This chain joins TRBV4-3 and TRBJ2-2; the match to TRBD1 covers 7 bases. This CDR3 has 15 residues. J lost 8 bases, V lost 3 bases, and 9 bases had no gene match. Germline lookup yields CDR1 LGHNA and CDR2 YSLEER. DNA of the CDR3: TGCGCCAGCAGCCAGGAACAGGGGCTAACAGGGGAGCTGTTTTTT. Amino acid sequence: CASSQEQGLTGELFF.

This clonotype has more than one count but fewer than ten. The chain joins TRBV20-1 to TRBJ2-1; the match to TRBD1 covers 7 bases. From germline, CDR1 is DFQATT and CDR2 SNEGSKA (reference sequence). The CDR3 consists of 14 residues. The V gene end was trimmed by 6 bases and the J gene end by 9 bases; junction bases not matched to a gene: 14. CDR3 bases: TGCAGTGCACCGCCGGAGACAGGGCCCATTGAGCAGTTCTTC. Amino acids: CSAPPETGPIEQFF.

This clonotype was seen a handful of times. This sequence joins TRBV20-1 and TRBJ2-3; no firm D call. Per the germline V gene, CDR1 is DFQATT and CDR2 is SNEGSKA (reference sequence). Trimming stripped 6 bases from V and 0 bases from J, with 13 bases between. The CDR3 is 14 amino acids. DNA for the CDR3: TGCAGTGCCTTGAGCGAATCTAGCACAGATACGCAGTATTTT. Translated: CSALSESSTDTQYF.

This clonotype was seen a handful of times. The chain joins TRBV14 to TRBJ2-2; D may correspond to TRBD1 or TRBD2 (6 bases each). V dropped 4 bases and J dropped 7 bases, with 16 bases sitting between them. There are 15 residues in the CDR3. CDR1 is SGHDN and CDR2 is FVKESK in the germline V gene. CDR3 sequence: CASSLLGGGVGELFF. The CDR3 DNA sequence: TGTGCCAGCAGCCTGCTCGGAGGGGGAGTCGGGGAGCTGTTTTTT.

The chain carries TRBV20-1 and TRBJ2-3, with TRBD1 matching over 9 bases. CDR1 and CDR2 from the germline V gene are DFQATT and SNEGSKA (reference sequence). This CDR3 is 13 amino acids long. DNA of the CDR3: TGCAGCGTACGGACAGGGGCAACAGATACGCAGTATTTT. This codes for CSVRTGATDTQYF.